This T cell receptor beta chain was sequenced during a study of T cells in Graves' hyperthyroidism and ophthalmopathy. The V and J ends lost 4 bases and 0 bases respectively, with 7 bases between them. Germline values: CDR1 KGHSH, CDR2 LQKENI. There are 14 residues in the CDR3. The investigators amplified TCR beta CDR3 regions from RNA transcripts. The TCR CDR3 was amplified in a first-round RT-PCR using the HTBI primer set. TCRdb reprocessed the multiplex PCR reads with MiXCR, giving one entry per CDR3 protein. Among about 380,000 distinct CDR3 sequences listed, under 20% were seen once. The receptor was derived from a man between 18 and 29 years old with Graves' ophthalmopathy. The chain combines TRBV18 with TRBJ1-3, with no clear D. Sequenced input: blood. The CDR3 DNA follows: TGTGCCAGCTCACTAAGGGACTCTGGAAACACCATATATTTT. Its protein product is CASSLRDSGNTIYF.